This T cell receptor beta chain came from a study of regulatory T cells in long-lasting Graves disease. Arm-PCR with iRepertoire HTBI primers amplified the CDR3 regions for these TCR beta libraries. TCRdb re-analysed the multiplex PCR reads in MiXCR, keeping a single row per CDR3 protein. The repertoire consists of roughly 500,000 distinct CDR3 sequences, with roughly 14% occurring once and the leading ten covering over 7.5%. The length of the CDR3 is 16 residues. The V gene lost 1 base and the J gene lost 6 bases, with 19 bases spanning the gap. Germline CDR1 and CDR2: LNHDA and SQIVND (reference sequence). Time point of the sample: newly diagnosed GD, antithyroid drugs for less than 3 months. Construction of the TCR library relied on RNA isolated from PBMCs. Whole-study findings and limits: Favored usage of TRBV28, TRBJ1-2 and TRBJ2-5 was recorded in persistent disease.

There are many counts of this clonotype. Its cognate antigen is unknown. The sample was also linked to a second study, of T cells in Graves' hyperthyroidism and ophthalmopathy.

This specimen was peripheral blood mononuclear cells (PBMCs), taken at new diagnosis, from a patient treated with antithyroid drugs. The receptor's source is a man between 25 and 39 years old with Graves disease. The chain links TRBV19 to TRBJ2-7; no clear D. As DNA, the CDR3 is TGTGCCAGTAGTATAGCTCGGGCAGCAGGCCACTTCGAGCAGTACTTC. Its translation is CASSIARAAGHFEQYF.